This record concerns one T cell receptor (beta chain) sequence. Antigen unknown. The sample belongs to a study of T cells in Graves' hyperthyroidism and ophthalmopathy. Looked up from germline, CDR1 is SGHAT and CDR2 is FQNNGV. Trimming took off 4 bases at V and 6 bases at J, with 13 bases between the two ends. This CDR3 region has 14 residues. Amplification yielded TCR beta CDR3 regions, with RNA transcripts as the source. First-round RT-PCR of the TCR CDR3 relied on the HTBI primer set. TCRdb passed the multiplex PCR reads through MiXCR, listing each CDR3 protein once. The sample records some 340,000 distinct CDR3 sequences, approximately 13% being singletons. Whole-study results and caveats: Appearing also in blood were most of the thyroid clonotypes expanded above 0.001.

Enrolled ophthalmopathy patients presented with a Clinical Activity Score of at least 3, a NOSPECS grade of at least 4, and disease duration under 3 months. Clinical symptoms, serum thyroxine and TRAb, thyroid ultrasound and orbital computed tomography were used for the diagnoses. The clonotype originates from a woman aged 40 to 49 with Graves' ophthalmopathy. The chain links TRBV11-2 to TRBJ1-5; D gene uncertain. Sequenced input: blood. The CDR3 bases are TGTGCCAGCAGCTACTCTGATCGCAGTCAGCCCCAGCATTTT. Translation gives CASSYSDRSQPQHF.